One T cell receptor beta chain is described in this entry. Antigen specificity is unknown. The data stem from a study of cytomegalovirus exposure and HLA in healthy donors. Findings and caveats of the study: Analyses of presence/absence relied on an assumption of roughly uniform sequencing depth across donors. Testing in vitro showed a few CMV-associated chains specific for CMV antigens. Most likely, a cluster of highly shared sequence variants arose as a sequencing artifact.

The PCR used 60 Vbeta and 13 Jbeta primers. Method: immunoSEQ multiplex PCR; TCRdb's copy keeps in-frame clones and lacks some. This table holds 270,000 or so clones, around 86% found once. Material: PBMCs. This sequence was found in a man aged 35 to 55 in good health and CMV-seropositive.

The CDR3 sequence: CAWSVDGLREAFF. In DNA form, the CDR3 reads TGTGCCTGGAGTGTAGACGGGTTGCGTGAAGCTTTCTTT. The V and J genes are TRBV30 and TRBJ1-1; D uncertain. Germline CDR1 GTSNPN, CDR2 SVGIG (reference sequence). This CDR3 has 13 residues. Trimming took off 0 bases at V and 7 bases at J, with 12 bases between the two ends.